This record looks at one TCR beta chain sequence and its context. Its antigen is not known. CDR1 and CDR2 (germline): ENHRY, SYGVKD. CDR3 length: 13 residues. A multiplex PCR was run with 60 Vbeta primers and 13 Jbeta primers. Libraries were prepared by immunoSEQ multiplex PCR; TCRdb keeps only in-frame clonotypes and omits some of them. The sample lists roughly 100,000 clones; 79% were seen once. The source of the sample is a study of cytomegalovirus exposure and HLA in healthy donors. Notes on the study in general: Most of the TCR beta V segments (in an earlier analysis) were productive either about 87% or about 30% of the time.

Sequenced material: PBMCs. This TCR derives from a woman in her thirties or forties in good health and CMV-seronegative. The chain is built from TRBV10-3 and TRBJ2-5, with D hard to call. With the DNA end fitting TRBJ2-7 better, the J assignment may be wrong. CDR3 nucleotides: TGTGCCATCAGTGATAGCCCGAACTACGAGCAGTACTTC. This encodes CAISDSPNYEQYF.